These 28 T cell receptor beta chains share one sample of origin, sequenced in a study of CD8 T cells in ankylosing spondylitis. Points from the study as a whole: It appeared that ankylosing spondylitis blood was characterized by a TCR beta motif of under ten highly homologous variants.

The antigens of these receptors remain unknown. One entry per CDR3 protein, called by TCRdb with MiXCR from the 5' RACE reads. Among around 220,000 distinct CDR3 sequences listed, about 16% were seen once. Material: blood, either unsorted or a sorted T cell fraction (not recorded which). Receptors originate from a male donor with ankylosing spondylitis.

This clonotype was picked up a small number of times. V is TRBV7-2 and J is TRBJ2-7; D possibly matches TRBD1 or TRBD2 (5 bases each). Germline CDR1 reads SGHTA; CDR2 reads FQGNSA. The length of the CDR3 is 15 residues. Between the trimmed V and J ends, which lost 5 bases and 4 bases, there was a span of 18 bases. The CDR3 DNA follows: TGTGCCAGCAGCGGGTTTGGGGGAGTGGGATACGAGCAGTACTTC. Its protein is CASSGFGGVGYEQYF. Full variable domain (outside the CDR3, taken from reference TRBV7-2 and TRBJ2-7): GAGVSQSPSNKVTEKGKDVELRCDPISGHTALYWYRQSLGQGLEFLIYFQGNSAPDKSGLPSDRFSAERTGGSVSTLTIQRTQQEDSAVYLCASSGFGGVGYEQYFGPGTRLTVT.

The genes are TRBV5-1 and TRBJ2-1, with TRBD1 matching 9 bases. With 4 bases clipped from V and 7 bases from J, the junction kept 6 bases outside the gene matches. Germline CDR1 reads SGHRS; CDR2 reads YFSETQ. This CDR3 has 14 amino acids. DNA of the CDR3: TGCGCCAGCAGCCCTGGACAGGGGATGAATGAGCAGTTCTTC. Its protein is CASSPGQGMNEQFF.

The chain combines TRBV6-5 with TRBJ1-5; D remains unclear. Trimming cost V 3 bases and J 5 bases, with 11 bases left between them. This CDR3 comprises 14 residues. CDR1 and CDR2 from the germline V gene are MNHEY and SVGAGI. DNA of the CDR3: TGTGCCAGCAGTTATTGGCAGGAGGATCAGCCCCAGCATTTT. It is translated as CASSYWQEDQPQHF.

This clonotype has a handful of counts. The chain employs TRBV4-2 and TRBJ2-7; D not certain. The V end lost 0 bases, the J end lost 7 bases, and 19 bases lay between the germline ends. In germline, CDR1 is LGHNA, CDR2 YNFKEQ. The CDR3 is 16 residues long. Here the CDR3 reads CASSQDTASNRREQYF. The DNA for the CDR3 is TGTGCCAGCAGCCAAGATACGGCTAGTAACCGTAGGGAGCAGTACTTC.

The chain combines TRBV6-1 with TRBJ1-1; 9 bases are a match to TRBD1. Trimming took 0 bases from V and 5 from J; bases not matched to a gene: 4. CDR1 and CDR2 from the germline V gene are MNHNS and SASEGT. This CDR3 comprises 15 residues. The CDR3 region is CASSEAGTGRTEAFF. CDR3 nucleotides: TGTGCCAGCAGTGAAGCGGGGACAGGGCGTACTGAAGCTTTCTTT.

This clonotype was seen only a few times. V usage is TRBV2 and J usage is TRBJ2-7, with D possibly being TRBD1 (5 bases). In germline, CDR1 is SNHLY, CDR2 FYNNEI. CDR3 size: 14 residues. The V gene lost 4 bases and the J gene lost 2 bases, with 12 bases spanning the gap. CDR3 DNA sequence: TGTGCCAGCAGTGCCCCGGACACGGCCTACGAGCAGTACTTC. Protein: CASSAPDTAYEQYF.

The chain links TRBV7-9 to TRBJ1-1; D gene ambiguous. V dropped 5 bases and J dropped 0 bases, with 19 bases sitting between them. Per the germline V gene, CDR1 is SEHNR and CDR2 is FQNEAQ (reference sequence). This CDR3 has 17 residues. CDR3 protein: CASSPPGNRRMNTEAFF. The DNA of the CDR3 is TGTGCCAGCAGCCCCCCTGGGAATCGACGGATGAACACTGAAGCTTTCTTT.

This clonotype was detected ten times or more. The rearrangement joins TRBV27 to TRBJ2-1, with TRBD2 identical over 9 bases. Germline CDR1 MNHEY, CDR2 SMNVEV (reference sequence). V shed 5 bases and J 4 bases; nucleotides not matched to a gene: 6. The CDR3 extends over 15 amino acids. The CDR3 DNA reads TGTGCCAGCAGTCTCGGGACTAGCAGTTACAATGAGCAGTTCTTC. Residues: CASSLGTSSYNEQFF.

The V and J genes are TRBV4-3 and TRBJ2-5; D tentatively fits TRBD1 or TRBD2 (5 bases each). The length of the CDR3 is 16 residues. Trimming shortened V by 0 bases and J by 4 bases, and 15 bases separated the two germline ends. Germline CDR1 LGHNA, CDR2 YSLEER. The CDR3 loop is CASSQEKSGRGETQYF. The CDR3 DNA follows: TGCGCCAGCAGCCAAGAGAAATCGGGACGGGGAGAGACCCAGTACTTC.

This sequence joins TRBV4-2 and TRBJ1-2, with a weak D call TRBD1 (6 bases). Trimming pared 0 bases from V and 0 bases from J, leaving 8 bases between. This CDR3 is built from 15 residues. Germline CDR1 reads LGHNA; CDR2 reads YNFKEQ. CDR3 region: CASSQDTGSNYGYTF. The CDR3 DNA sequence: TGTGCCAGCAGCCAAGATACAGGGTCTAACTATGGCTACACCTTC.

This clonotype was counted at least ten times. V usage is TRBV29-1 and J usage is TRBJ2-1; TRBD1 agrees at 7 bases. Losses at the gene ends were 3 bases for V and 5 bases for J; bases not matched to a gene: 7. Germline lookup yields CDR1 SQVTM and CDR2 ANQGSEA. The CDR3 loop spans 14 amino acids. CDR3: CSVERQGSDNEQFF. CDR3 nucleotides: TGCAGCGTTGAGAGACAGGGAAGTGACAATGAGCAGTTCTTC.

This clonotype was picked up many times. The chain employs TRBV5-1 and TRBJ2-1, with 9 bases fitting TRBD1. The CDR3 covers 15 residues. Germline CDR1 and CDR2: SGHRS and YFSETQ. The trim removed 3 bases at V and 8 bases at J, leaving 9 bases unmatched. The CDR3 here is CASSSGQGEMDEQFF. CDR3 bases: TGCGCCAGCAGCTCGGGACAGGGAGAGATGGATGAGCAGTTCTTC.

This clonotype has ten or more counts. The rearrangement links TRBV27 to TRBJ2-7; D is unresolved. This CDR3 has 14 residues. V was clipped by 3 bases and J by 8 bases, with 17 bases between them. Looked up from germline, CDR1 is MNHEY and CDR2 is SMNVEV (reference sequence). The CDR3 coding sequence is TGTGCCAGCAGTTTGACTCAACCCCCGGTGCAGCAGTACTTC. Translating gives CASSLTQPPVQQYF.

The CDR3 DNA is TGCGCCAGCAGCCAAGGCCCACAGGGTTCGAGGTACACTGAAGCTTTCTTT. Its protein product is CASSQGPQGSRYTEAFF. This chain connects TRBV4-1 to TRBJ1-1; a weak D match, TRBD1 (6 bases). V lost 1 base to trimming and J lost 3 bases, with 18 bases between them. Germline V gives CDR1 MGHRA, CDR2 YSYEKL. This CDR3 region has 17 residues.

This chain uses TRBV20-1 with TRBJ1-4; the D gene is possibly TRBD1 (5 bases). CDR1 is DFQATT and CDR2 is SNEGSKA in the germline V gene (reference sequence). The CDR3 runs to 13 residues. V lost 6 bases and J 8 bases, leaving 16 bases between the germline ends. DNA for the CDR3: TGCAGTGCCCGGCCGATGGGACGGGAAAAACTGTTTTTT. Encoded protein: CSARPMGREKLFF.

V usage is TRBV12-5 and J usage is TRBJ1-1; 7 bases align to TRBD1. From germline, CDR1 is LGHNT and CDR2 FRNRAP. This CDR3 has 13 residues. V lost 6 bases and J lost 4; bases outside the gene matches: 5. The CDR3 sequence is CASGPGGATEAFF. CDR3 DNA: TGTGCTAGTGGCCCAGGGGGGGCCACTGAAGCTTTCTTT. Filled out from reference TRBV12-5 and TRBJ1-1, the complete variable domain reads DARVTQTPRHKVTEMGQEVTMRCQPILGHNTVFWYRQTMMQGLELLAYFRNRAPLDDSGMPKDRFSAEMPDATLATLKIQPSEPRDSAVYFCASGPGGATEAFFGQGTRLTVV.

CDR3 nucleotides: TGCGCCAGCAGCTTGGCCGGGACAGGGGGTTTTACTGAAGCTTTCTTT. It translates to CASSLAGTGGFTEAFF. V and J are TRBV5-1 and TRBJ1-1, with 11 positions matching TRBD1. In germline, CDR1 is SGHRS, CDR2 YFSETQ. J gave up 5 bases and V 0 bases, and 6 bases lay outside the gene matches. The CDR3 has 16 amino acids.

The sample holds a few counts of this clonotype. This chain uses TRBV11-2 with TRBJ1-2, with D perhaps matching TRBD1 (5 bases). The CDR3 is 14 amino acids. CDR1 and CDR2 from the germline V gene are SGHAT and FQNNGV. V shed 4 bases and J shed 6 bases, with 15 bases lying between them. CDR3 amino acids: CASSSLVGGDGYTF. The CDR3 DNA sequence: TGTGCCAGCAGCTCTTTGGTCGGGGGAGATGGCTACACCTTC. The whole variable domain, remainder taken from reference TRBV11-2 and TRBJ1-2, is EAGVAQSPRYKIIEKRQSVAFWCNPISGHATLYWYQQILGQGPKLLIQFQNNGVVDDSQLPKDRFSAERLKGVDSTLKIQPAKLEDSAVYLCASSSLVGGDGYTFGSGTRLTVV.

The genes are TRBV29-1 and TRBJ1-3, with no clear D. CDR1 SQVTM and CDR2 ANQGSEA come from the germline V gene. This CDR3 spans 11 amino acids. Trimming removed 1 base from V and 4 bases from J, with 2 bases in between. The CDR3 loop is CSVEGGNTIYF. In DNA form, the CDR3 reads TGCAGCGTTGAAGGCGGAAACACCATATATTTT.

This clonotype has just a few counts. The chain recombines TRBV7-9 with TRBJ2-7; D not resolved. The germline V gene has CDR1 SEHNR and CDR2 FQNEAQ (reference sequence). Trimming pared 5 bases from V and 6 bases from J, leaving 17 bases between. The length of the CDR3 is 14 residues. The CDR3 protein is CASSPDPDSLEQYF. CDR3 nucleotide sequence: TGTGCCAGCAGCCCCGACCCCGACTCCCTCGAGCAGTACTTC.

The chain employs TRBV7-8 and TRBJ2-1, with 7 nucleotides matching TRBD1. The CDR3 runs to 15 residues. Trimming took 5 bases from V and 3 from J; bases not matched to a gene: 7. The V gene's germline CDR1 is SGHVS and CDR2 FQNEAQ. The CDR3 nucleotides are TGTGCCAGCAGCCCCCGGTGGGACAGCTACAATGAGCAGTTCTTC. Protein product: CASSPRWDSYNEQFF. The full variable domain, in which reference TRBV7-8 and TRBJ2-1 provide the parts outside the CDR3, is GAGVSQSPRYKVAKRGQDVALRCDPISGHVSLFWYQQALGQGPEFLTYFQNEAQLDKSGLPSDRFFAERPEGSVSTLKIQRTQQEDSAVYLCASSPRWDSYNEQFFGPGTRLTVL.

J is TRBJ2-1 and V is TRBV7-9, with TRBD2 matching over 12 bases. J lost 7 bases, V lost 3 bases, and 10 bases had no gene match. Germline V CDR1 and CDR2: SEHNR, FQNEAQ (reference sequence). This CDR3 has 17 residues. CDR3 nucleotides: TGTGCCAGCAGCTTGCCCGGGGCGACTAGCGGGAGTAATGAGCAGTTCTTC. Translation gives CASSLPGATSGSNEQFF.

This clonotype turned up a few times. The chain employs TRBV20-1 and TRBJ2-7, with 13 bases fitting TRBD2. Germline V lookup: CDR1 DFQATT, CDR2 SNEGSKA (reference sequence). The CDR3 length is 19 residues. J gave up 0 bases and V 0 bases, and 11 bases lay outside the gene matches. The CDR3: CSARELGLAGAHLSYEQYF. The CDR3 DNA is TGCAGTGCTAGAGAACTCGGACTAGCGGGGGCGCACCTCTCCTACGAGCAGTACTTC.

This chain uses TRBV4-1 with TRBJ2-7, with 9 bases lining up with TRBD1. The CDR3 covers 15 residues. V dropped 0 bases and J dropped 9; count of bases not matched to a gene: 9. Germline CDR1 and CDR2: MGHRA and YSYEKL. The CDR3 reads CASSQETGGLIGQYF. The CDR3 DNA sequence: TGCGCCAGCAGCCAAGAGACAGGGGGTTTAATTGGGCAGTACTTC.

This chain uses TRBV4-3 with TRBJ1-2, with D possibly TRBD1 on 5 matching bases. The CDR3 loop spans 15 amino acids. The germline CDR1 and CDR2 sequences are LGHNA and YSLEER. The V and J ends lost 2 bases and 8 bases respectively, with 18 bases between them. CDR3 amino acids: CASSQSYLGTEGYTF. Written as DNA, the CDR3 is TGCGCCAGCAGCCAATCCTACTTAGGGACTGAGGGCTACACCTTC.

This clonotype was recorded a few times. The chain carries TRBV20-1 and TRBJ1-5; 9 bases map to TRBD1. This CDR3 has 16 residues. The germline V gene encodes CDR1 DFQATT and CDR2 SNEGSKA (reference sequence). V trimming: 3 bases; J trimming: 4 bases; junction bases outside the gene matches: 10. The CDR3 DNA sequence: TGCAGTGCTAGTAAATTACGGACAGGGGAGAATCAGCCCCAGCATTTT. Translation gives CSASKLRTGENQPQHF.

The chain recombines TRBV6-5 with TRBJ1-5, with unresolved D. Germline-derived CDR1 and CDR2 are MNHEY and SVGAGI. Trimming pared 4 bases from V and 2 bases from J, leaving 18 bases between. The CDR3 totals 17 residues. CDR3 amino acids: CASSSEWGRNGNQPQHF. Here the CDR3 DNA reads TGTGCCAGCAGTTCGGAGTGGGGTCGGAATGGCAATCAGCCCCAGCATTTT.

J is TRBJ2-7 and V is TRBV4-3; 9 bases line up with TRBD1. Losses at the gene ends were 0 bases for V and 0 bases for J; bases not matched to a gene: 3. CDR3 length: 16 amino acids. The germline V gene encodes CDR1 LGHNA and CDR2 YSLEER. The CDR3 protein is CASSQEWDRVSYEQYF. In DNA, the CDR3 is TGCGCCAGCAGCCAAGAATGGGACAGGGTCTCCTACGAGCAGTACTTC.